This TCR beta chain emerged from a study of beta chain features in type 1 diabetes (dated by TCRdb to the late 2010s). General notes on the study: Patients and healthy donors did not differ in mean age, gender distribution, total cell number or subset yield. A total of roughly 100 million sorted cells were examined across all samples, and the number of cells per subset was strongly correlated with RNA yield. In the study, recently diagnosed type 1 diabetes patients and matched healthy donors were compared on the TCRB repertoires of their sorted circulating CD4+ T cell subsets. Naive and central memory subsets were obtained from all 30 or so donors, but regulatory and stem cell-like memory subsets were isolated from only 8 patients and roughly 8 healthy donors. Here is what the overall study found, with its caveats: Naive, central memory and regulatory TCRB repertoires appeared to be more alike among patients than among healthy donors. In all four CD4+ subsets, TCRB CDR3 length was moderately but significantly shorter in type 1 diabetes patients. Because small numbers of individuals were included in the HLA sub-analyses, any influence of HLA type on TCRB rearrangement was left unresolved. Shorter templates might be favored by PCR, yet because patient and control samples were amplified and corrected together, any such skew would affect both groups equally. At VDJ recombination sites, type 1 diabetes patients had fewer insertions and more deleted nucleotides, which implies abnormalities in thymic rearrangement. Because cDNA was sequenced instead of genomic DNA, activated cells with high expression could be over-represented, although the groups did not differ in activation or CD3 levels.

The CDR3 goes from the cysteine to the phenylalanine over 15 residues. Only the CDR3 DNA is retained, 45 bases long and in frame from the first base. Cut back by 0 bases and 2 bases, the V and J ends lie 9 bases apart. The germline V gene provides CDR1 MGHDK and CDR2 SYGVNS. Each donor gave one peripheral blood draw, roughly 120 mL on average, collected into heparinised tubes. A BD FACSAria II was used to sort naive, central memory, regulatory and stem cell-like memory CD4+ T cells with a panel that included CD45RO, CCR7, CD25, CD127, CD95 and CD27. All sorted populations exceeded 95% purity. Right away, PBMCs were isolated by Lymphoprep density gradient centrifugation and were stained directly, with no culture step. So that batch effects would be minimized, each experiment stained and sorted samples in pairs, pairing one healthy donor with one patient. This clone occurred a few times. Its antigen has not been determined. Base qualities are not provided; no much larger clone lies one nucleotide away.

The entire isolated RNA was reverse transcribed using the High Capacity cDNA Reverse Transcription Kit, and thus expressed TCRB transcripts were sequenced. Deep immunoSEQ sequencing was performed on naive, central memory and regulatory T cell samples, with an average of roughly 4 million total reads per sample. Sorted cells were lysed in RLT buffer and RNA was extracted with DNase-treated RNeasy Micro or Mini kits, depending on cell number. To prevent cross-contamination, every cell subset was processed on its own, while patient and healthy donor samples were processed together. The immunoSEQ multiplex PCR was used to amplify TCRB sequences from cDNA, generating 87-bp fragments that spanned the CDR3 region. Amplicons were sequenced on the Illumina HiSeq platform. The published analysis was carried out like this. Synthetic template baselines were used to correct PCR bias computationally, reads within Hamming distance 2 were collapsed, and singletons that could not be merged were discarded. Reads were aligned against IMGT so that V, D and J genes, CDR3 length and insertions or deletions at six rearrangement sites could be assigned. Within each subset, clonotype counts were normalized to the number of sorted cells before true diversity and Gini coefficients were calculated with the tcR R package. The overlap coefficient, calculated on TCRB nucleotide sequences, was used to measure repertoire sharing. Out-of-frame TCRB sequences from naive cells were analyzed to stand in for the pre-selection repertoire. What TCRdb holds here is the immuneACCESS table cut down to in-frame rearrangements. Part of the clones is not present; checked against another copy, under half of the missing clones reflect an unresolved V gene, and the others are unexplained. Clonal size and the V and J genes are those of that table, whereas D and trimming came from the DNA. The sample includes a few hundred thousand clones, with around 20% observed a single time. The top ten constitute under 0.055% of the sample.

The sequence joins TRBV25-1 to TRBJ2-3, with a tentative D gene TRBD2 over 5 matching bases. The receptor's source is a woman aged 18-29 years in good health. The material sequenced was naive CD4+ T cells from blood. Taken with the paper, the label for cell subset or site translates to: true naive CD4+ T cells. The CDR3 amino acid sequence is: CASSEYRGYTDTQYF. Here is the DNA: TGTGCCAGCAGTGAATACCGAGGGTACACAGATACGCAGTATTTT.